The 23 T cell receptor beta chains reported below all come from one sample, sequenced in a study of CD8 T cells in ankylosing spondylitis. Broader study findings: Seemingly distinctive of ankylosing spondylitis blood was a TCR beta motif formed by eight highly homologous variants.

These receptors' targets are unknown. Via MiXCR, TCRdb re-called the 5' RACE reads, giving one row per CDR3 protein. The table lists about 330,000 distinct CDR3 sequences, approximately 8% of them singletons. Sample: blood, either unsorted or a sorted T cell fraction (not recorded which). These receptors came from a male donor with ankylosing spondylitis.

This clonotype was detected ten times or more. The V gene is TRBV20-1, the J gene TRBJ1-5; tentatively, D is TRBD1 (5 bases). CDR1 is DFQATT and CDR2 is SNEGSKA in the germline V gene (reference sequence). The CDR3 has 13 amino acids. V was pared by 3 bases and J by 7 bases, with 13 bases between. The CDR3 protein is CSASLGRGQPQHF. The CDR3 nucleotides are TGCAGTGCTAGTTTGGGACGAGGGCAGCCCCAGCATTTT.

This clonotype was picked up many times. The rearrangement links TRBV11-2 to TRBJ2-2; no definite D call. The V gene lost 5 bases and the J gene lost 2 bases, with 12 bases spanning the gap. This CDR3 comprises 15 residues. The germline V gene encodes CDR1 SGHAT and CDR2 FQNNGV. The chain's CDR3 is CASSLQAFNTGELFF. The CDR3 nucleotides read TGTGCCAGCAGCCTACAAGCTTTCAACACCGGGGAGCTGTTTTTT.

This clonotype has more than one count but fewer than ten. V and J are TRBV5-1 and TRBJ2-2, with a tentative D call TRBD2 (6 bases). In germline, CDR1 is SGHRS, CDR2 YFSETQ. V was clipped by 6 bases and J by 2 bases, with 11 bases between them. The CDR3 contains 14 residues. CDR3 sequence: CASNTGVNTGELFF. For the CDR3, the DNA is TGCGCCAGCAATACGGGGGTAAACACCGGGGAGCTGTTTTTT.

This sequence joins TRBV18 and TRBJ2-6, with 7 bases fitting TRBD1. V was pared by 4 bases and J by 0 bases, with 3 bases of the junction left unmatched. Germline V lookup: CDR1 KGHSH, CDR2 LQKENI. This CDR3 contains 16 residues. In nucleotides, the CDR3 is TGTGCCAGCTCACTTCAGGGGGACTCTGGGGCCAACGTCCTGACTTTC. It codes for CASSLQGDSGANVLTF.

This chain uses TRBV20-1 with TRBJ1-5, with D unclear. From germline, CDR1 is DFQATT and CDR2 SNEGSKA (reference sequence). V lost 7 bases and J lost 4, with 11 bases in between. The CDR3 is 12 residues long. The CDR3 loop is CSVQDGNQPQHF. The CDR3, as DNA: TGCAGTGTCCAGGACGGGAATCAGCCCCAGCATTTT.

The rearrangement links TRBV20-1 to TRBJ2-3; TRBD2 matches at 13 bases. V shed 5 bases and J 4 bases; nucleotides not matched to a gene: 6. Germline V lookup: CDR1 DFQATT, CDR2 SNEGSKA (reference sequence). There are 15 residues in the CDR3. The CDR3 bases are TGCAGTGCTGGGTCGACTAGCGGGAGGTCAGATACGCAGTATTTT. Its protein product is CSAGSTSGRSDTQYF.

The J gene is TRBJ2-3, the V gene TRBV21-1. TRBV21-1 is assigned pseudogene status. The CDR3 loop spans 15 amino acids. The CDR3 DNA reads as TGTGCCAGGAGAATAGCGGGAAAATTCACAGATACGCAGTATTTT. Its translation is CARRIAGKFTDTQYF.

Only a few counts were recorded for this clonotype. The CDR3 sequence: CASRPTALQVGQETQYF. CDR3 sequence (DNA): TGCGCCAGCCGACCCACGGCGTTGCAGGTGGGCCAAGAGACCCAGTACTTC. This chain connects TRBV5-1 to TRBJ2-5; D unclear. V lost 7 bases and J 1 base, leaving 23 bases between the germline ends. The CDR3 contains 17 residues. Looked up from germline, CDR1 is SGHRS and CDR2 is YFSETQ.

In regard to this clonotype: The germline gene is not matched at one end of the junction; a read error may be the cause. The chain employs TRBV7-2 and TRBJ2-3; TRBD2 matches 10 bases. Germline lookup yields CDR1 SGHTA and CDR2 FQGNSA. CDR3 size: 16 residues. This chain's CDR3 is CASSLAGVAVADTQYF. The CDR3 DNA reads TGTGCCAGCAGCCTAGCGGGAGTTGCGGTCGCAGATACGCAGTATTTT.

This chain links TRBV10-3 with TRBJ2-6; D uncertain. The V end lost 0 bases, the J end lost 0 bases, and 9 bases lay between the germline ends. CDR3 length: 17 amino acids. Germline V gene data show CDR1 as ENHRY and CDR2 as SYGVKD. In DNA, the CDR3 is TGTGCCATCAGTGAGTCAGCCAGTGTCTCTGGGGCCAACGTCCTGACTTTC. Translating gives CAISESASVSGANVLTF.

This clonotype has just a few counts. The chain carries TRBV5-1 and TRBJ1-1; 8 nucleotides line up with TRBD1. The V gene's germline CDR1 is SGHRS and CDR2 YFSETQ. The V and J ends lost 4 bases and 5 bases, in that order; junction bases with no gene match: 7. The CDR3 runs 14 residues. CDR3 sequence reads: CASSDTRGRTEAFF. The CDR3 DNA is TGCGCCAGCAGCGATACCAGGGGGCGGACTGAAGCTTTCTTT. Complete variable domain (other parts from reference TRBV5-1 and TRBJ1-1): KAGVTQTPRYLIKTRGQQVTLSCSPISGHRSVSWYQQTPGQGLQFLFEYFSETQRNKGNFPGRFSGRQFSNSRSEMNVSTLELGDSALYLCASSDTRGRTEAFFGQGTRLTVV.

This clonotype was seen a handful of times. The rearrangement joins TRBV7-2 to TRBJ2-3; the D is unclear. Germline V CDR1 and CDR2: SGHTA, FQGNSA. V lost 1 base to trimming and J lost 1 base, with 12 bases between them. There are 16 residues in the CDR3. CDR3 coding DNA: TGTGCCAGCAGCTTAGTCCCCGTGGGCGGCACAGATACGCAGTATTTT. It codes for CASSLVPVGGTDTQYF.

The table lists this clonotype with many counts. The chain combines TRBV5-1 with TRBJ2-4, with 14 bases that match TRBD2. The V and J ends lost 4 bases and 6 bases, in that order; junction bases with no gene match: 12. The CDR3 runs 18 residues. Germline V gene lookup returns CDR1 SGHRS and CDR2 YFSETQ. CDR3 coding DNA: TGCGCCAGCAGCCCCCAGGGTGGAGGGACTAGCGGGAGAAACATTCAGTACTTC. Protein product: CASSPQGGGTSGRNIQYF. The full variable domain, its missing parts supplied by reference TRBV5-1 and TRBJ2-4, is KAGVTQTPRYLIKTRGQQVTLSCSPISGHRSVSWYQQTPGQGLQFLFEYFSETQRNKGNFPGRFSGRQFSNSRSEMNVSTLELGDSALYLCASSPQGGGTSGRNIQYFGAGTRLSVL.

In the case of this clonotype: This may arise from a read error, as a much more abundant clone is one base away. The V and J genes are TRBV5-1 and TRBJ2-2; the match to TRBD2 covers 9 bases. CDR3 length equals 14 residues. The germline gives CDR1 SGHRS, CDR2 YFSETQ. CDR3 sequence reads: CASSAGLAAGKLFF. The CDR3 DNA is TGCGCCAGCAGCGCGGGACTAGCCGCCGGGAAGCTGTTTTTT.

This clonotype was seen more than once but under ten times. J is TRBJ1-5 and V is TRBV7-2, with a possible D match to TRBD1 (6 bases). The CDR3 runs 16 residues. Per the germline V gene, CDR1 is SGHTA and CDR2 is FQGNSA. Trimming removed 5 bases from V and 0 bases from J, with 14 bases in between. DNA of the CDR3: TGTGCCAGCAGCCGCTACAGGGACAATAGCAATCAGCCCCAGCATTTT. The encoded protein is CASSRYRDNSNQPQHF.

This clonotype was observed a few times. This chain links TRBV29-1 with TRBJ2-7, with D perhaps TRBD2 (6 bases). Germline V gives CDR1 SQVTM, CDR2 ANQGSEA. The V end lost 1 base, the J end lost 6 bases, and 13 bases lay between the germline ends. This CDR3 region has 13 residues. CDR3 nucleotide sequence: TGCAGCGTTGAAGTAACCGGGGGTGGCGAGCAGTACTTC. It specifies CSVEVTGGGEQYF.

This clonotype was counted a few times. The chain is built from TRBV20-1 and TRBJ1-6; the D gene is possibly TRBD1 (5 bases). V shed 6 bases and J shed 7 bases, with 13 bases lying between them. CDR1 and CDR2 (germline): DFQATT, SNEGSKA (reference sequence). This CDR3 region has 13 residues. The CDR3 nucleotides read TGCAGTGCGGAGAGGGACTCCAATTCACCCCTCCACTTT. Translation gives CSAERDSNSPLHF.

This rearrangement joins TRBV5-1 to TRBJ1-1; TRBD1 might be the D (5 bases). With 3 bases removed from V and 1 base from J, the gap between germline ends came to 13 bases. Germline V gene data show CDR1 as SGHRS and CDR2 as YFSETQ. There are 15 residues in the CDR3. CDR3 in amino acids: CASSWSGTANTEAFF. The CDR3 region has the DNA TGCGCCAGCAGCTGGTCCGGGACGGCGAACACTGAAGCTTTCTTT.

CDR3 in amino acids: CATSRVQGSNQPQHF. CDR3 nucleotide sequence: TGTGCCACCAGCAGAGTTCAGGGGAGCAATCAGCCCCAGCATTTT. The genes are TRBV15 and TRBJ1-5; TRBD1 might be the D (6 bases). The CDR3 contains 15 residues. Trimming took 1 base from V and 1 from J, leaving 8 bases between them. The germline V gene encodes CDR1 LNHNV and CDR2 YYDKDF (reference sequence). Using reference TRBV15 and TRBJ1-5 for the parts outside the CDR3, the full variable domain is DAMVIQNPRYQVTQFGKPVTLSCSQTLNHNVMYWYQQKSSQAPKLLFHYYDKDFNNEADTPDNFQSRRPNTSFCFLDIRSPGLGDTAMYLCATSRVQGSNQPQHFGDGTRLSIL.

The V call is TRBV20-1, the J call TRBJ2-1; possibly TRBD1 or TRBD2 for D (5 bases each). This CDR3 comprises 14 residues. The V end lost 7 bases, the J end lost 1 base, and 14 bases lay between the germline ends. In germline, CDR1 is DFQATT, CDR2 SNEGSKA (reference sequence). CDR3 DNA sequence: TGCAGTGGGGGGTGGGGGTCGTCCTACAATGAGCAGTTCTTC. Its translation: CSGGWGSSYNEQFF.

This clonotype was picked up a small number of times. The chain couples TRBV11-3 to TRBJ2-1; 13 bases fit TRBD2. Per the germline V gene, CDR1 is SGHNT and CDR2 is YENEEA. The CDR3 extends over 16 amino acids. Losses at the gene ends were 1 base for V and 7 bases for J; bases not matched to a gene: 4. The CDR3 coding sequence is TGTGCCAGCAGCTTAGCCCGGGGACTAGCGGGAAATGAGCAGTTCTTC. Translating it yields CASSLARGLAGNEQFF.

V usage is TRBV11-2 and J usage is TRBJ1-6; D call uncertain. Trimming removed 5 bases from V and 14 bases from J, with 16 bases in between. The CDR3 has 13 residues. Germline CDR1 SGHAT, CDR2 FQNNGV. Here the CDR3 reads CASSPSQLLALHF. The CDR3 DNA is TGTGCCAGCAGCCCCTCTCAACTCCTAGCCCTCCACTTT.

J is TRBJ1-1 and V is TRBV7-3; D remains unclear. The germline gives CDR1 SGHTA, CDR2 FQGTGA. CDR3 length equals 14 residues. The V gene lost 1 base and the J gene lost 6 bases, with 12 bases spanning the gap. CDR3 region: CASSLMRVSPEAFF. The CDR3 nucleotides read TGTGCCAGCAGCTTAATGAGGGTAAGCCCTGAAGCTTTCTTT.